Presented here are 30 T cell receptor beta chains from one specimen sequenced in a study of blood T cells in healthy people across ages. A sample-barcoded 5' primer and a J-beta primer mix were used in a second PCR of about 6 to 11 cycles. TCRdb reprocessed the 5' RACE reads via MiXCR and lists one record per CDR3 protein. The sample lists about 680,000 distinct CDR3 sequences, around 45% occurring once. The sequencing sample was made of blood. The receptors shown here come from a woman aged 55-70 years in good health.

The chain is built from TRBV27 and TRBJ1-4; D is possibly TRBD1 (6 bases). The CDR3 loop spans 13 amino acids. The germline V gene has CDR1 MNHEY and CDR2 SMNVEV (reference sequence). Trimming shortened V by 8 bases and J by 6 bases, and 13 bases separated the two germline ends. The CDR3 nucleotides read TGTGCCAGCTCCGACGAGGGGGATGAAAAACTGTTTTTT. Its protein product is CASSDEGDEKLFF.

The chain carries TRBV3-1 and TRBJ1-2, with 7 bases lining up with TRBD1. Germline values: CDR1 LGHDT, CDR2 YNNKEL (reference sequence). This CDR3 region has 14 residues. Trimming took 5 bases from V and 4 from J; bases not matched to a gene: 7. The CDR3 reads CASSSRTGAYGYTF. The DNA of the CDR3 is TGTGCCAGCAGCTCCCGGACAGGAGCCTATGGCTACACCTTC.

V usage is TRBV15 and J usage is TRBJ2-1; D is possibly TRBD1 or TRBD2 (5 bases each). Germline V gene data show CDR1 as LNHNV and CDR2 as YYDKDF (reference sequence). The CDR3 runs to 16 residues. V dropped 0 bases and J dropped 6 bases, with 15 bases sitting between them. The CDR3 coding sequence is TGTGCCACCAGCAGAGATCGTGGGACGAAATGCAATGAGCAGTTCTTC. Protein: CATSRDRGTKCNEQFF.

The chain has TRBV18 and TRBJ2-5; D unresolved. Germline V CDR1 and CDR2: KGHSH, LQKENI. Trimming removed 0 bases from V and 11 bases from J, with 16 bases in between. CDR3 length: 14 amino acids. The CDR3 loop is CASSPPLMGNEQYF. The CDR3 coding sequence is TGTGCCAGCTCACCACCATTGATGGGGAATGAGCAGTACTTC.

This clonotype showed up many times. The chain is built from TRBV4-3 and TRBJ2-1, with D tentatively TRBD1 (5 bases). V gave up 0 bases and J gave up 6 bases, with 12 bases separating them. This CDR3 has 15 residues. Germline V gene data show CDR1 as LGHNA and CDR2 as YSLEER. The CDR3 sequence: CASSQDTGAFNEQFF. The CDR3 DNA reads TGCGCCAGCAGCCAAGATACAGGCGCCTTCAATGAGCAGTTCTTC.

The chain couples TRBV7-9 to TRBJ1-1, with a tentative D call TRBD1 (6 bases). Germline V gives CDR1 SEHNR, CDR2 FQNEAQ (reference sequence). This CDR3 has 16 residues. The ends were cut back, 2 bases at V and 1 base at J, with 14 bases in the middle. CDR3 in DNA: TGTGCCAGCAGCTTAAATCCCGGGACATCGAACACTGAAGCTTTCTTT. Translation gives CASSLNPGTSNTEAFF.

Comment on this clonotype: A read error may be the cause here, since a much bigger clone is one base away. This chain joins TRBV5-1 and TRBJ2-3, with a possible D match to TRBD1 (6 bases). Germline assignment: CDR1 SGHRS and CDR2 YFSETQ. The CDR3 is made up of 13 amino acids. CDR3 loop: CASSSRQADMQYF. The DNA of the CDR3 is TGCGCCAGCAGCTCCCGACAGGCAGATATGCAGTATTTT.

The chain combines TRBV7-9 with TRBJ2-7; possible D gene TRBD2, 5 bases. The CDR3 loop spans 13 amino acids. Trimming took off 2 bases at V and 6 bases at J, with 11 bases between the two ends. Looked up from germline, CDR1 is SEHNR and CDR2 is FQNEAQ (reference sequence). CDR3 nucleotide sequence: TGTGCCAGCAGCTTATCAGAGGGTCTCGAGCAGTACTTC. This translates into CASSLSEGLEQYF.

This clonotype has only a few counts. The chain recombines TRBV7-9 with TRBJ2-3; D might be TRBD1 (5 bases). CDR3 length: 13 amino acids. The V gene's germline CDR1 is SEHNR and CDR2 FQNEAQ (reference sequence). V lost 5 bases and J lost 1, with 7 bases in between. The CDR3: CASSIQGTDTQYF. The CDR3 region has the DNA TGTGCCAGCAGCATACAGGGCACAGATACGCAGTATTTT.

The chain carries TRBV5-1 and TRBJ2-1, with 9 bases aligning to TRBD2. The CDR3 is 17 residues long. With V trimmed by 4 bases and J by 7 bases, 15 bases remained unmatched. CDR1 and CDR2 from the germline V gene are SGHRS and YFSETQ. The CDR3: CASSIRSGTSLNNEQFF. Here the CDR3 DNA reads TGCGCCAGCAGCATTAGGTCCGGGACTAGCTTAAATAATGAGCAGTTCTTC. The whole variable domain, filled in from reference TRBV5-1 and TRBJ2-1, reads KAGVTQTPRYLIKTRGQQVTLSCSPISGHRSVSWYQQTPGQGLQFLFEYFSETQRNKGNFPGRFSGRQFSNSRSEMNVSTLELGDSALYLCASSIRSGTSLNNEQFFGPGTRLTVL.

This chain connects TRBV3-1 to TRBJ1-2, with a weak D call TRBD1 (5 bases). The V gene lost 0 bases and the J gene lost 4 bases, with 21 bases spanning the gap. Germline-derived CDR1 and CDR2 are LGHDT and YNNKEL (reference sequence). The CDR3 has 18 residues. This CDR3 reads CASSQEGSGRRIIYGYTF. The DNA of the CDR3 is TGTGCCAGCAGCCAAGAAGGGTCGGGGCGCAGGATTATCTATGGCTACACCTTC.

This chain joins TRBV7-9 and TRBJ1-2, with D unclear. The ends were cut back, 3 bases at V and 11 bases at J, with 25 bases in the middle. Per germline, CDR1 SEHNR and CDR2 FQNEAQ (reference sequence). The CDR3 runs 16 residues. CDR3 region: CASSFKSRRPLEGYTF. CDR3 nucleotide sequence: TGTGCCAGCAGCTTCAAGTCCCGTAGGCCTCTAGAAGGGTACACCTTC.

The chain links TRBV25-1 to TRBJ1-2, with 12 bases matching TRBD1. This CDR3 has 14 residues. The trim removed 10 bases at V and 8 bases at J, leaving 11 bases unmatched. The germline V gene has CDR1 MGHDK and CDR2 SYGVNS. The CDR3 bases are TGTGCCACCTGGGGGGGACAGGGGGCGCGCGGCTACACCTTC. Protein product: CATWGGQGARGYTF.

This clonotype was observed once. This sequence joins TRBV6-5 and TRBJ2-7; TRBD2 aligns across 9 bases. This CDR3 contains 16 residues. Germline V CDR1 and CDR2: MNHEY, SVGAGI. With 0 bases clipped from V and 3 bases from J, the junction kept 6 bases outside the gene matches. The CDR3 loop is CASSYSSGLANYEQYF. CDR3 DNA sequence: TGTGCCAGCAGTTACTCGTCGGGACTAGCAAACTACGAGCAGTACTTC.

The chain combines TRBV28 with TRBJ2-5, with TRBD1 matching over 8 bases. The closer fit of TRBJ2-7 to the DNA end suggests the J call may be wrong. The length of the CDR3 is 13 residues. CDR1 is MDHEN, CDR2 SYDVKM, per germline. For the CDR3, the DNA is TGTGCCAGCAGTTTCGGACAGGGAAGCGAGCAGTACTTC. It encodes CASSFGQGSEQYF.

This clonotype was seen at least ten times. The J gene is TRBJ2-3, the V gene TRBV18; the D is unclear. V lost 0 bases to trimming and J lost 4 bases, with 5 bases between them. This CDR3 has 13 amino acids. CDR1 and CDR2 from the germline V gene are KGHSH and LQKENI. In DNA form, the CDR3 reads TGTGCCAGCTCACCACCGTCCGCAGATACGCAGTATTTT. Its protein product is CASSPPSADTQYF. Full variable domain (remainder filled in from reference TRBV18 and TRBJ2-3): NAGVMQNPRHLVRRRGQEARLRCSPMKGHSHVYWYRQLPEEGLKFMVYLQKENIIDESGMPKERFSAEFPKEGPSILRIQQVVRGDSAAYFCASSPPSADTQYFGPGTRLTVL.

In this sample, this clonotype turned up a few times. V is TRBV7-2 and J is TRBJ2-3, with 7 bases identical to TRBD2. This CDR3 comprises 15 residues. J lost 2 bases, V lost 3 bases, and 5 bases had no gene match. CDR1 SGHTA and CDR2 FQGNSA come from the germline V gene. DNA for the CDR3: TGTGCCAGCAGCTTCGCGGGAGTCAACACAGATACGCAGTATTTT. This gives the protein CASSFAGVNTDTQYF.

This clonotype was picked up one time. This sequence joins TRBV3-1 and TRBJ2-7, with a tentative D call TRBD2 (6 bases). The CDR3 has 16 residues. Trimming left V 0 bases short and J 2 bases short, with 14 bases between. CDR1 is LGHDT, CDR2 YNNKEL, per germline (reference sequence). CDR3 amino acids: CASSQDLTGRPYEQYF. CDR3 in DNA: TGTGCCAGCAGCCAAGATTTGACCGGGAGACCCTACGAGCAGTACTTC.

CDR3 bases: TGTGCCAGCAGGCGAGGTAACTACGAGCAGTACTTC. This gives the protein CASRRGNYEQYF. V and J are TRBV6-2 or TRBV6-3 and TRBJ2-7, with unresolved D. V lost 6 bases and J 3 bases, leaving 9 bases between the germline ends. The CDR3 is 12 amino acids. Germline V gene sequence: CDR1 MNHEY, CDR2 SVGEGT.

This clonotype was observed a few times. The rearrangement uses TRBV10-3 and TRBJ2-7; 8 bases are shared with TRBD2. This CDR3 has 14 residues. Germline V gives CDR1 ENHRY, CDR2 SYGVKD. V was pared by 4 bases and J by 3 bases, with 5 bases of the junction left unmatched. CDR3 sequence: CAISGSGGGYEQYF. CDR3 nucleotide sequence: TGTGCCATCAGTGGGAGCGGGGGTGGCTACGAGCAGTACTTC.

The genes are TRBV20-1 and TRBJ2-5; no clear D. V was trimmed by 4 bases and J by 2 bases, leaving 14 bases between them. CDR1 DFQATT and CDR2 SNEGSKA come from the germline V gene (reference sequence). The CDR3 is 14 residues long. The CDR3 region is CSATNPRGQETQYF. CDR3 sequence (DNA): TGCAGTGCTACCAATCCTAGAGGTCAAGAGACCCAGTACTTC.

In its sample, this clonotype was seen a few times. The chain combines TRBV28 with TRBJ2-3; D assignment may be TRBD1 or TRBD2 (5 bases each). This CDR3 contains 17 residues. Per germline, CDR1 MDHEN and CDR2 SYDVKM. The V end was cut by 1 base, the J end by 2 bases, with 16 bases between. As DNA, the CDR3 is TGTGCCAGCAGTTTATACACCGGGGCCGGACCCACAGATACGCAGTATTTT. This codes for CASSLYTGAGPTDTQYF.

A note on this clonotype: An end of the junction does not agree with germline; a read error may underlie this. The CDR3 reads CAGSQRGLRTDTQYF. CDR3 coding DNA: TGCGCCGGCAGCCAGAGGGGCCTCCGCACAGATACGCAGTATTTT. The chain employs TRBV4-3 and TRBJ2-3; the D call may be TRBD1 or TRBD2 (5 bases each). This CDR3 spans 15 amino acids. CDR1 is LGHNA and CDR2 is YSLEER in the germline V gene.

This rearrangement joins TRBV6-2 or TRBV6-3 to TRBJ2-3; perhaps TRBD1 as D (6 bases). V lost 2 bases and J 4 bases, leaving 13 bases between the germline ends. Germline CDR1 and CDR2: MNHEY and SVGEGT. CDR3 length: 15 amino acids. The DNA for the CDR3 is TGTGCCAGCAGTTACCCAGGGGTAGGACCAGATACGCAGTATTTT. Encoded protein: CASSYPGVGPDTQYF.

The V gene is TRBV6-1, the J gene TRBJ2-1; the D gene is possibly TRBD1 (7 bases). This CDR3 is 14 amino acids long. Germline CDR1 and CDR2: MNHNS and SASEGT. Trimming took off 5 bases at V and 2 bases at J, with 10 bases between the two ends. This chain's CDR3 is CASSQGGPYNEQFF. The CDR3 nucleotides read TGTGCCAGCAGTCAGGGGGGTCCCTACAATGAGCAGTTCTTC.

Comments on this clonotype: An end of the junction differs from the germline gene, which may be a read error. The chain joins TRBV7-3 to TRBJ2-6; perhaps TRBD1 as D (6 bases). CDR1 and CDR2 (germline): SGHTA, FQGTGA. The CDR3 is 16 residues long. CDR3 nucleotide sequence: TGTGCCAGCAGCCTAACCTCAGGGGCTGGGGCCAACGTCCTGACTTTC. Encoded protein: CASSLTSGAGANVLTF.

The rearrangement joins TRBV7-6 to TRBJ2-7; no clear D gene. V gave up 2 bases and J gave up 4 bases, with 9 bases separating them. This CDR3 is 13 amino acids long. From germline, CDR1 is SGHVS and CDR2 FNYEAQ. CDR3 sequence reads: CASSLQANYEQYF. CDR3 bases: TGTGCCAGCAGCTTACAGGCGAATTACGAGCAGTACTTC.

This clonotype was recorded only once. CDR3 protein: CSALSQEGTTDTQYF. The CDR3 DNA reads TGCAGTGCTCTGAGTCAGGAGGGGACCACAGATACGCAGTATTTT. The chain links TRBV20-1 to TRBJ2-3; perhaps TRBD2 as D (6 bases). This CDR3 contains 15 residues. From germline, CDR1 is DFQATT and CDR2 SNEGSKA (reference sequence). The germline V and J ends were trimmed by 5 bases and 2 bases, with 17 bases remaining between them.

The chain carries TRBV27 and TRBJ1-1, with D possibly being TRBD1 (6 bases). The CDR3 contains 14 residues. Germline CDR1 is MNHEY and CDR2 is SMNVEV (reference sequence). Between the trimmed V and J ends, which lost 5 bases and 5 bases, there was a span of 15 bases. CDR3 DNA sequence: TGTGCCAGCAGTATAACAGGGTCTTGGACTGAAGCTTTCTTT. It codes for CASSITGSWTEAFF.

This clonotype was detected only a few times. The chain employs TRBV6-6 and TRBJ1-1, with a possible D match to TRBD1 (5 bases). The CDR3 has 14 amino acids. The ends were cut back, 6 bases at V and 1 base at J, with 12 bases in the middle. Per germline, CDR1 MNHNY and CDR2 SVGAGI (reference sequence). CDR3 protein: CASSYAQGNTEAFF. The CDR3 coding sequence is TGTGCCAGCAGCTACGCTCAGGGGAACACTGAAGCTTTCTTT.